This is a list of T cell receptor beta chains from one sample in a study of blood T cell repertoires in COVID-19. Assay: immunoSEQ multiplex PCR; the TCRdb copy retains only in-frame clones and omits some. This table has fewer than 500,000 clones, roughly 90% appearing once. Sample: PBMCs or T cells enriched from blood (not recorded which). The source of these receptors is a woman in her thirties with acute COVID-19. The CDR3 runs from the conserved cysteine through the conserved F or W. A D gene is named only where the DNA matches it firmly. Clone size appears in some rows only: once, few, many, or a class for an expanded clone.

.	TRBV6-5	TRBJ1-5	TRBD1	CASSPWDRVGQPQHF	TGTGCCAGCAGTCCCTGGGACAGGGTCGGTCAGCCCCAGCATTTT
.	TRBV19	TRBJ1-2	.	CASSIEGEKGYTF	TGTGCCAGTAGTATTGAGGGAGAAAAAGGCTACACCTTC
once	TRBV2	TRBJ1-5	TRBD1	CASSGGTGAQPQHF	TGTGCCAGCAGCGGGGGGACAGGCGCGCAGCCCCAGCATTTT
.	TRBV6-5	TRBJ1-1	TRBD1	CASRDRGQSEAFF	TGTGCCAGCAGAGACAGGGGGCAATCTGAAGCTTTCTTT
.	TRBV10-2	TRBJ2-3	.	CASSSPSGPSTDTQYF	TGCGCCAGCAGCTCCCCGAGCGGGCCCTCCACAGATACGCAGTATTTT
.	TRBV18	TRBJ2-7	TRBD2	CASSLGLAVPYEQYF	TGTGCCAGCTCACTGGGACTAGCGGTACCTTACGAGCAGTACTTC
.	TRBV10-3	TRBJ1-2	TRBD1	CAISESTGGDGYTF	TGTGCCATCAGTGAGTCGACAGGGGGGGATGGCTACACCTTC
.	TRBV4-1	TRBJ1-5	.	CASSPEVPEVYSNQPQHF	TGCGCCAGCAGCCCGGAGGTACCGGAAGTTTATAGCAATCAGCCCCAGCATTTT
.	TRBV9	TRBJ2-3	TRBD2	CASSVHRSSRGGPDTQYF	TGTGCCAGCAGCGTACACCGCAGTTCGCGGGGGGGCCCAGATACGCAGTATTTT
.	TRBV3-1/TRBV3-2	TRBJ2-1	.	CASSHRTRYNEQFF	TGTGCCAGCAGCCACAGGACTCGATACAATGAGCAGTTCTTC
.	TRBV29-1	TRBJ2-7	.	CSAGGGGGEQYF	TGCAGCGCCGGGGGCGGGGGAGGCGAGCAGTACTTC
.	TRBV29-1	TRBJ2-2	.	CSSVLGGPDTGELFF	TGCAGCTCCGTTTTGGGGGGGCCGGACACCGGGGAGCTGTTTTTT
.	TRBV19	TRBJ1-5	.	CASGNRIGGQPQHF	TGTGCCAGTGGCAACCGGATAGGGGGACAGCCCCAGCATTTT
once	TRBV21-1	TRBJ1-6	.	CASTRDRGFDSPLHF	TGTGCCAGCACCCGGGACAGGGGCTTCGATTCACCCCTCCACTTT
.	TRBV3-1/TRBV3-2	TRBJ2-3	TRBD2	CASSQGTGLAGGITDTQYF	TGTGCCAGCAGCCAGGGGACTGGACTAGCGGGGGGTATCACAGATACGCAGTATTTT
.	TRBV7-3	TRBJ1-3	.	CASSLGTSGNTIYF	TGTGCCAGCAGCTTAGGGACATCTGGAAACACCATATATTTT
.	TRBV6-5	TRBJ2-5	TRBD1	CASSTDRATQETQYF	TGTGCCAGCAGCACAGACAGGGCGACTCAAGAGACCCAGTACTTC